This TCR beta chain was identified during a study of blood T cell repertoires in COVID-19. Study summary: Sample material is recorded as cDNA or gDNA derived from T cells, B-cell-depleted T cells, or PBMCs.

Generated by immunoSEQ multiplex PCR, the TCRdb table keeps only in-frame clones and is missing some. The sample has around 230,000 clones; roughly 89% are singletons. Germline loops: CDR1 GTSNPN, CDR2 SVGIG (reference sequence). The CDR3 sequence is 12 residues long. V lost 3 bases and J 4 bases, leaving 9 bases between the germline ends. This sequence originates from a woman in her thirties with acute COVID-19. The sequenced sample consisted of PBMCs or T cells enriched from blood (not recorded which). The rearrangement links TRBV30 to TRBJ1-2; D remains ambiguous. The CDR3 nucleotides read TGTGCCTGGAGACATCCGGGCTATGGCTACACCTTC. Translation gives CAWRHPGYGYTF.